This is a list of T cell receptor beta chains from one sample in a study of control samples from healthy donors and cancer patients. Assay: immunoSEQ multiplex PCR; the TCRdb copy retains only in-frame clones and omits some. The sample records fewer than 95,000 clones, around four fifths being singletons. The sequenced material came from blood. These receptors were collected from a man aged 25-40 years in good health. The conserved cysteine and the conserved F or W are not part of the CDR3 here.

v_call	cdr3_aa
TRBV7-9	ASSYDGGGTNEKLF
TRBV6-6	ASSPLRTGSSEEQY
TRBV3-1/TRBV3-2	AVQGVNTEAF
TRBV18	ASSPPSGGADTQY
TRBV19	ASSILSGNSPLH
TRBV27	ASKSQSSGNTIY
TRBV20-1	SASSRGHQETQY
TRBV29-1	SVLGEELNQPQH
TRBV28	ATDEAGGPDTQY
TRBV9	ASSVLGGLNTEAF
TRBV10-3	ATTSTDTQY
TRBV19	ASKVGGRNYGYT
TRBV9	ASSVGGHESQPQH
TRBV28	ASSLYRAGGVDGYT
TRBV3-1/TRBV3-2	ASSLRGASYEQY
TRBV25-1	ASSESGGLFEQY
TRBV18	ASSPRGEAF
TRBV5-4	ASSLGGGVDEQF
TRBV24-1	ATSDRGSGTGELF
TRBV2	ASSHDSYSNQPQH
TRBV16	ASSQSSNKVSSYEQY
TRBV6-5	ASRKDREGSPLH
TRBV2	ASRSGGAYNEQF
TRBV19	ASSTRGDFRDTQY
TRBV5-1	ASSSRDSEAF
TRBV15	ATSKEGNTEAF
TRBV30	AWSTGRYEQY
TRBV6-5	ASRETEKLF
TRBV7-8	ASSLSRTQLYQPQH
TRBV15	ATSRPEGSSYEQY
TRBV11-2	ASSSGTGRNEKLF
TRBV7-9	ASRREADTQY
TRBV2	ASSRGAGSRADNEKLF
TRBV5-1	ASSSTPASQETQY
TRBV28	ASSLRPTGVGNQPQH
TRBV3-1/TRBV3-2	ASSQSRFGTPLH
TRBV6-1	ASSEGSQPQH
TRBV5-1	ASSEGPGQPQH
TRBV5-6	ASSLAQGHSYMNTEAF
TRBV7-9	ASSREGGETYEQY
TRBV6-5	ASSYLSGTGEDEQY
TRBV30	AWSQGANEKLF
TRBV2	ASRVDRDIYEQY
TRBV24-1	ATSDPGTSGGNNEQF
TRBV5-1	ASSSAGTGWGGANVLT
TRBV6-2/TRBV6-3	ASSYWEGNTQY
TRBV2	ASSEWGVPNYGYT
TRBV19	ASSIDQGRVNDQPQH
TRBV5-6	ASSMTGANSPLH
TRBV9	ASSFHYDNEQF
TRBV2	ASSEAGTFQETQY
TRBV7-9	ASSHALRGASGGYT
TRBV6-5	ASRTTSYLTDTQY
TRBV28	ASRLGGPLGTQY